This entry concerns a single TCR beta chain. The antigen is unknown. The data stem from a study of CD8 T cells in ankylosing spondylitis. Findings and caveats of the study: Disease-linked clones were reportedly significantly enriched in matched ankylosing spondylitis synovial fluid. Those disease-linked clones were CD8+; they were also relatively rare in peripheral blood. Earlier literature documents some of the motif variants in reactive arthritis synovial fluid and blood. Several highly homologous variants formed a TCR beta motif that appeared characteristic of ankylosing spondylitis blood.

5'-RACE, quantitative and with molecular barcodes, yielded the TCR beta libraries. TCRdb reprocessed the 5' RACE reads with MiXCR, giving one entry per CDR3 protein. The sample includes approximately 550,000 distinct CDR3 sequences, roughly 13% of them seen just once. Deletions cut 11 bases from V and 6 bases from J, with 26 bases between. CDR3 length: 15 amino acids. Germline V gives CDR1 MNHEY, CDR2 SMNVEV (reference sequence). This sequence was found in a male donor with ankylosing spondylitis. The chain uses TRBV27 and TRBJ2-7, with D perhaps matching TRBD2 (5 bases). The sequenced sample consisted of blood, either unsorted or a sorted T cell fraction (not recorded which). The CDR3 DNA is TGTGCCTCCTCCCCCCGGGCCTTTCCCGGAGGCGAGCAGTACGTC. Residues: CASSPRAFPGGEQYV.